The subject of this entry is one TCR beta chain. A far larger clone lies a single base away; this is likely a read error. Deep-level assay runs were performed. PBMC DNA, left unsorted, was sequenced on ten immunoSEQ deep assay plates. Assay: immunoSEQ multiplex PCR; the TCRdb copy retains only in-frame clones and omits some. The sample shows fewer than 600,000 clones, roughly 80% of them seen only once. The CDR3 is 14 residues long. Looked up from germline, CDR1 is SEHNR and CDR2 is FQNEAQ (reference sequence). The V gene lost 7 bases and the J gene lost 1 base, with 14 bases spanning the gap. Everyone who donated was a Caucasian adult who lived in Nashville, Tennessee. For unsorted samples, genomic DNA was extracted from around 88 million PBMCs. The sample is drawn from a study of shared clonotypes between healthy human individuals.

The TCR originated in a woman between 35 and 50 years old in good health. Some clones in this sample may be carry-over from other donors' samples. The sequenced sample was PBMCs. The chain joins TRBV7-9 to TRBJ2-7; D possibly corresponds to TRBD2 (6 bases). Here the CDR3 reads CASTTGRKSYEQYF. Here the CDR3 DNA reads TGTGCCAGCACCACTGGGAGGAAATCCTACGAGCAGTACTTC. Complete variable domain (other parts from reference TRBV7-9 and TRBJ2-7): DTGVSQNPRHKITKRGQNVTFRCDPISEHNRLYWYRQTLGQGPEFLTYFQNEAQLEKSRLLSDRFSAERPKGSFSTLEIQRTEQGDSAMYLCASTTGRKSYEQYFGPGTRLTVT.